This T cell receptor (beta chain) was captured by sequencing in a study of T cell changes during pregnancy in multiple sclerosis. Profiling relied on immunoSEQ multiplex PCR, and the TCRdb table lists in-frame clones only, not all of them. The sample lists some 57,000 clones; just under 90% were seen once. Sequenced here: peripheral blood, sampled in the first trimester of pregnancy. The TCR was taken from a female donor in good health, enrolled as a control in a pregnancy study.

CDR3 nucleotide sequence: TGTGCCAGCAGCTTCGGGGGGGATAGGACTGAAGCTTTCTTT. This sequence encodes CASSFGGDRTEAFF. V usage is TRBV11-3 and J usage is TRBJ1-1; D possibly corresponds to TRBD1 (5 bases). Germline CDR1 and CDR2: SGHNT and YENEEA. V lost 3 bases, J lost 5 bases, and 13 bases lay in between. The CDR3 has 14 amino acids. Full variable domain (missing parts from reference TRBV11-3 and TRBJ1-1): EAGVVQSPRYKIIEKKQPVAFWCNPISGHNTLYWYLQNLGQGPELLIRYENEEAVDDSQLPKDRFSAERLKGVDSTLKIQPAELGDSAVYLCASSFGGDRTEAFFGQGTRLTVV.